This TCR beta chain emerged from a study of blood T cell repertoires in COVID-19. The wider study: The United States, Italy and Spain supplied acute and convalescent COVID-19 samples.

This clone has just one count. V was cut by 8 bases and J by 4 bases, with 14 bases left in between. This CDR3 spans 14 amino acids. Libraries were prepared by immunoSEQ multiplex PCR; TCRdb keeps only in-frame clonotypes and omits some of them. This table holds roughly 87,000 clones, about 85% found once. The chain employs TRBV23-1 and TRBJ2-2; no firm D call. TRBV23-1 is reported as an ORF; its role is uncertain. The receptor's source is a woman over 75 with COVID-19, enrolled during active disease. The source material was peripheral blood. The CDR3 DNA follows: TGCGCCAGCTCTCTCGGCACTACCACCGGGGAGCTGTTTTTT. The encoded protein is CASSLGTTTGELFF.